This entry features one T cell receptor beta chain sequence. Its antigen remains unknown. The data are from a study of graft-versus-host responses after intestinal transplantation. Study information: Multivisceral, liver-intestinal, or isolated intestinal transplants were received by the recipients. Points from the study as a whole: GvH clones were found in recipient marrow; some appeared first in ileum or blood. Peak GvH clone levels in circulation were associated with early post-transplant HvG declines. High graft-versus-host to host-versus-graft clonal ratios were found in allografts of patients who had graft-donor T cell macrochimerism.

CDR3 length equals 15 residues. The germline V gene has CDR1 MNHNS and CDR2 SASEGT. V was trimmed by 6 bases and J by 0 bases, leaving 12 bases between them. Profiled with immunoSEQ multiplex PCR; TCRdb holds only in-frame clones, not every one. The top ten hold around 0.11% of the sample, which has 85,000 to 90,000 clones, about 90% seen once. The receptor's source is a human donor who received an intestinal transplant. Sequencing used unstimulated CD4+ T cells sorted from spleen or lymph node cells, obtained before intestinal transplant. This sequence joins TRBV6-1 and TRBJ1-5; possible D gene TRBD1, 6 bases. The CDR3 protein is CASRQGILSNQPQHF. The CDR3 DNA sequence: TGTGCCAGCAGGCAGGGGATCCTTAGCAATCAGCCCCAGCATTTT.